The 30 T cell receptor beta chains listed next were all sequenced from one sample in a study of circulating CD8 cells and anti-PD-1 response in melanoma. Each library started from about 14 ng of total RNA using the QIAseq Immune Repertoire TCR panel. TCRdb re-analysed the reads in MiXCR, keeping a single row per CDR3 protein. The table includes over 1,000 distinct CDR3 sequences, roughly 5% detected once. Four subsets defined by PD-1 and/or TIGIT were sorted from live CD3+CD8+TCRalphabeta+ cells. The starting material was CD8+ T cells from PBMCs, obtained at baseline or after one month of anti-PD-1 therapy (not recorded which). The receptors derive from a human donor with melanoma.

This clonotype is large (0.1 to 1%) within its sample. This chain's CDR3 is CASSPDTSTGELFF. DNA for the CDR3: TGTGCCAGCAGTCCCGACACCTCCACCGGGGAGCTGTTTTTT. The chain recombines TRBV6-4 with TRBJ2-2; D gene unclear. The V gene lost 5 bases and the J gene lost 4 bases, with 11 bases spanning the gap. The length of the CDR3 is 14 residues. CDR1 is MRHNA, CDR2 SNTAGT, per germline.

This clonotype counts as large. The chain carries TRBV27 and TRBJ2-4; D may be TRBD1 or TRBD2 (5 bases each). V was pared by 2 bases and J by 1 base, with 9 bases between. The CDR3 sequence is 15 residues long. CDR1 is MNHEY, CDR2 SMNVEV, per germline (reference sequence). The CDR3 DNA reads as TGTGCCAGCAGTTTAATCAGGGAGGCCAAAAACATTCAGTACTTC. Translating it yields CASSLIREAKNIQYF.

By share, this clonotype ranks as large (0.1 to 1%). The chain recombines TRBV19 with TRBJ1-1; D gene ambiguous. Germline CDR1 and CDR2: LNHDA and SQIVND (reference sequence). Trimming left V 9 bases short and J 5 bases short, with 13 bases between. The CDR3 runs 12 residues. In DNA, the CDR3 is TGTGCCAGCTGGGTAAGAGGGACTGAAGCTTTCTTT. Protein sequence: CASWVRGTEAFF.

This clonotype is large. The chain combines TRBV28 with TRBJ1-5, with D hard to call. The germline V and J ends were trimmed by 5 bases and 6 bases, with 8 bases remaining between them. CDR1 MDHEN and CDR2 SYDVKM come from the germline V gene. The CDR3 loop spans 12 amino acids. For the CDR3, the DNA is TGTGCCAGCAGTCCTTATAGTCAGCCCCAGCATTTT. The encoded protein is CASSPYSQPQHF.

This clonotype is large (0.1 to 1%) in the sample. The chain joins TRBV5-4 to TRBJ2-5, with 9 bases matching TRBD2. Germline assignment: CDR1 SGHNT and CDR2 YYREEE (reference sequence). The CDR3 extends over 18 amino acids. V shed 4 bases and J 1 base; nucleotides not matched to a gene: 14. Written as DNA, the CDR3 is TGTGCCAGCAGCACAACTGAAGACCCGGGACTAGCCCAAGAGACCCAGTACTTC. Amino acids: CASSTTEDPGLAQETQYF.

V usage is TRBV19 and J usage is TRBJ2-5, with 7 bases that match TRBD1. The CDR3 has 15 amino acids. V was pared by 4 bases and J by 3 bases, with 8 bases of the junction left unmatched. Per germline, CDR1 LNHDA and CDR2 SQIVND (reference sequence). This CDR3 reads CASSTTWDSKETQYF. The CDR3 region has the DNA TGTGCCAGTAGTACCACCTGGGACAGTAAAGAGACCCAGTACTTC. Full variable domain (remainder filled in from reference TRBV19 and TRBJ2-5): DGGITQSPKYLFRKEGQNVTLSCEQNLNHDAMYWYRQDPGQGLRLIYYSQIVNDFQKGDIAEGYSVSREKKESFPLTVTSAQKNPTAFYLCASSTTWDSKETQYFGPGTRLLVL.

This clonotype is termed large. The chain combines TRBV2 with TRBJ2-1; no clear D. V was pared by 7 bases and J by 8 bases, with 12 bases between. The CDR3 consists of 12 residues. Germline-derived CDR1 and CDR2 are SNHLY and FYNNEI. CDR3: CASTPRDDEQFF. The CDR3 DNA reads TGTGCCAGCACCCCCCGAGACGATGAGCAGTTCTTC.

As for this clonotype: A single base separates this from a much larger clone, so it may be a read error. The rearrangement uses TRBV5-1 and TRBJ2-1, with D perhaps given as TRBD1 or TRBD2 (5 bases each). The length of the CDR3 is 15 residues. The germline V gene has CDR1 SGHRS and CDR2 YFSETQ. CDR3 coding DNA: TGCGCCAGCGGCTTGGTGGGGGTAACCTACAATGAGCAGTTCTTC. Residues: CASGLVGVTYNEQFF.

This clonotype is labeled as large. This chain joins TRBV9 and TRBJ2-3; possible D gene TRBD2, 6 bases. Trimming removed 3 bases at V and 3 bases at J, with 14 bases between. The CDR3 totals 15 residues. The germline V gene encodes CDR1 SGDLS and CDR2 YYNGEE. In DNA, the CDR3 is TGTGCCAGCAGCGCCCATGGCGGGGAGACAGATACGCAGTATTTT. This gives the protein CASSAHGGETDTQYF.

In its sample, this clonotype is large. This sequence joins TRBV19 and TRBJ2-2; 7 bases are a match to TRBD1. Germline trimming cut 5 bases from V and 5 bases from J; bases unmatched to any gene: 8. The CDR3 consists of 15 residues. CDR1 and CDR2 (germline): LNHDA, SQIVND (reference sequence). CDR3 nucleotide sequence: TGTGCCAGTAGTCCAGACAGGGTCAGAACCGGGGAGCTGTTTTTT. Translated: CASSPDRVRTGELFF.

This clonotype is categorized as large. The CDR3 nucleotides read TGCGCCAGCAGCCAAGCGGGAATAGGGGAGCAGTACTTC. It yields the protein CASSQAGIGEQYF. This rearrangement joins TRBV4-1 to TRBJ2-7; a weak D match, TRBD2 (5 bases). Trimming stripped 1 base from V and 7 bases from J, with 11 bases between. The CDR3 extends over 13 amino acids. Germline loops: CDR1 MGHRA, CDR2 YSYEKL.

By share, this clonotype ranks as large. CDR3 in DNA: TGTGCCAGTAGTTCGACAGGGGGCTCCTACGAGCAGTACTTC. Encoded protein: CASSSTGGSYEQYF. This chain connects TRBV19 to TRBJ2-7, with 9 positions matching TRBD1. Germline values: CDR1 LNHDA, CDR2 SQIVND (reference sequence). The CDR3 is made up of 14 amino acids. With V trimmed by 5 bases and J by 0 bases, 2 bases remained unmatched.

This clonotype is labeled large (0.1 to 1%). V usage is TRBV3-1 and J usage is TRBJ2-6; D might be TRBD1 (5 bases). The germline V gene has CDR1 LGHDT and CDR2 YNNKEL (reference sequence). CDR3 length: 16 amino acids. V shed 6 bases and J shed 1 base, with 13 bases lying between them. The CDR3 loop reads CASSAAGLSGANVLTF. In DNA, the CDR3 is TGTGCCAGCAGTGCCGCAGGGCTGTCTGGGGCCAACGTCCTGACTTTC.

Sample share makes this clonotype large. This rearrangement joins TRBV24-1 to TRBJ2-2; either TRBD1 or TRBD2 may fit D (6 bases each). V was shortened by 7 bases and J by 4 bases, with 12 bases between the two germline ends. CDR3 length equals 14 residues. Looked up from germline, CDR1 is KGHDR and CDR2 is SFDVKD. The CDR3 spells CATRQGGGTGELFF. In DNA form, the CDR3 reads TGTGCCACCAGACAGGGAGGTGGCACCGGGGAGCTGTTTTTT.

This clonotype is medium-sized (0.01 to 0.1%) by share. The V gene is TRBV2, the J gene TRBJ2-5; 8 positions match TRBD1. With 3 bases clipped from V and 5 bases from J, the junction kept 8 bases outside the gene matches. In germline, CDR1 is SNHLY, CDR2 FYNNEI. CDR3 size: 15 residues. Here the CDR3 DNA reads TGTGCCAGCAGTGATCTCCAGGGGGCAGTGGAGACCCAGTACTTC. Residues: CASSDLQGAVETQYF.

By share, this clonotype ranks as large (0.1 to 1%). The chain recombines TRBV4-1 with TRBJ1-1; D perhaps matches TRBD1 (5 bases). This CDR3 comprises 15 residues. CDR1 is MGHRA and CDR2 is YSYEKL in the germline V gene. V lost 6 bases, J lost 3 bases, and 17 bases lay in between. CDR3 DNA sequence: TGCGCCAGCAGAAACCAGGGTCGAGGGTACACTGAAGCTTTCTTT. Amino acids: CASRNQGRGYTEAFF.

This clonotype is labeled as large. V is TRBV2 and J is TRBJ2-3; D is undetermined. Looked up from germline, CDR1 is SNHLY and CDR2 is FYNNEI. CDR3 length: 12 residues. The V and J ends lost 6 bases and 1 base respectively, with 5 bases between them. The CDR3 region has the DNA TGTGCCAGCAGAAGGGGCACAGATACGCAGTATTTT. Protein sequence: CASRRGTDTQYF.

This clonotype is termed large (0.1 to 1%). This chain joins TRBV7-2 and TRBJ2-1, with D perhaps matching TRBD1 or TRBD2 (6 bases each). The length of the CDR3 is 14 residues. V lost 0 bases, J lost 5 bases, and 8 bases lay in between. Germline V gene sequence: CDR1 SGHTA, CDR2 FQGNSA. The CDR3 loop reads CASSLAGGHNEQFF. CDR3 coding DNA: TGTGCCAGCAGCTTAGCAGGGGGGCACAATGAGCAGTTCTTC.

By frequency in the sample, this clonotype is medium-sized. The V call is TRBV29-1, the J call TRBJ2-2; no clear D. Trimming removed 7 bases at V and 5 bases at J, with 14 bases between. Germline V gives CDR1 SQVTM, CDR2 ANQGSEA. The CDR3 covers 13 residues. The CDR3 DNA is TGCAGCGCCCTTCTGGGCCAGACCGGGGAGCTGTTTTTT. As protein: CSALLGQTGELFF.

Judged by abundance, this clonotype is large. This rearrangement joins TRBV27 to TRBJ1-1; D gene ambiguous. The CDR3 has 13 amino acids. The V end was cut by 5 bases, the J end by 4 bases, with 11 bases between. Per the germline V gene, CDR1 is MNHEY and CDR2 is SMNVEV (reference sequence). In DNA form, the CDR3 reads TGTGCCAGCAGTCCCCTAAGTCCCACTGAAGCTTTCTTT. It yields the protein CASSPLSPTEAFF.

This clonotype counts as large. The J gene is TRBJ2-2, the V gene TRBV28; D may be TRBD1 (5 bases). V gave up 5 bases and J gave up 0 bases, with 10 bases separating them. In germline, CDR1 is MDHEN, CDR2 SYDVKM. The CDR3 loop spans 15 amino acids. CDR3 bases: TGTGCCAGCAGTGACAGCGCTTCGAACACCGGGGAGCTGTTTTTT. Its protein product is CASSDSASNTGELFF.

By share of the sample, this clonotype is large. The chain carries TRBV19 and TRBJ1-5; D is possibly TRBD1 (6 bases). CDR1 is LNHDA and CDR2 is SQIVND in the germline V gene (reference sequence). Trimming left V 6 bases short and J 5 bases short, with 11 bases between. The CDR3 covers 13 residues. For the CDR3, the DNA is TGTGCCAGTAGCCAGGGGTCTTATCAGCCCCAGCATTTT. Residues: CASSQGSYQPQHF.

This clonotype is medium-sized (0.01 to 0.1%) within its sample. The rearrangement joins TRBV12-3 or TRBV12-4 to TRBJ2-2, with D hard to call. The CDR3 covers 12 residues. V was trimmed by 3 bases and J by 4 bases, leaving 3 bases between them. CDR3 in DNA: TGTGCCAGCAGTTTGGGCACCGGGGAGCTGTTTTTT. Translated: CASSLGTGELFF.

This clonotype counts as medium-sized. This chain links TRBV29-1 with TRBJ2-1, with D possibly TRBD2 on 5 matching bases. Germline-derived CDR1 and CDR2 are SQVTM and ANQGSEA. This CDR3 spans 15 amino acids. V lost 5 bases and J lost 7, with 21 bases in between. CDR3 in amino acids: CSVSGYTSSENEQFF. The DNA of the CDR3 is TGCAGCGTTAGCGGATATACAAGCAGCGAGAATGAGCAGTTCTTC.

In this sample, this clonotype is medium-sized. The rearrangement links TRBV5-5 to TRBJ1-6; 7 bases line up with TRBD1. Germline CDR1 and CDR2: SGHKS and YYEKEE (reference sequence). V dropped 0 bases and J dropped 6; count of bases not matched to a gene: 15. The CDR3 covers 19 residues. CDR3 in DNA: TGTGCCAGCAGCTTGGCCCCCTCGACAGGGAGTTCCCGTAATTCACCCCTCCACTTT. This translates into CASSLAPSTGSSRNSPLHF.

Relative to its sample, this clonotype is medium-sized (0.01 to 0.1%). The chain employs TRBV27 and TRBJ1-1, with a tentative D call TRBD1 (5 bases). V gave up 5 bases and J gave up 3 bases, with 19 bases separating them. There are 16 residues in the CDR3. CDR1 MNHEY and CDR2 SMNVEV come from the germline V gene (reference sequence). The CDR3 loop is CASSGAGTAYHTEAFF. The CDR3 DNA reads as TGTGCCAGCAGTGGCGCGGGGACCGCTTACCACACTGAAGCTTTCTTT.

This clonotype is large (0.1 to 1%). The genes are TRBV25-1 and TRBJ2-7; TRBD2 agrees at 10 bases. J lost 3 bases, V lost 4 bases, and 3 bases had no gene match. This CDR3 is 14 amino acids long. CDR1 is MGHDK, CDR2 SYGVNS, per germline. This chain's CDR3 is CASSGSGGRYEQYF. Written as DNA, the CDR3 is TGTGCCAGCAGTGGTAGCGGGGGGCGCTACGAGCAGTACTTC.

This clonotype is categorized as large. The chain joins TRBV27 to TRBJ1-6; 7 bases line up with TRBD1. Germline CDR1 reads MNHEY; CDR2 reads SMNVEV (reference sequence). The CDR3 is 13 amino acids. Trimming removed 5 bases from V and 13 bases from J; junction bases left unmatched: 8. The CDR3, as DNA: TGTGCCAGCAGTCCCCTGACAGGGAATCCCCTCCACTTT. The encoded protein is CASSPLTGNPLHF.

In this sample, this clonotype is medium-sized (0.01 to 0.1%). A read error may produce the germline difference seen at one junction end. The V and J genes are TRBV7-2 and TRBJ1-2; 7 nucleotides line up with TRBD1. Germline V gives CDR1 SGHTA, CDR2 FQGNSA. This CDR3 has 15 residues. CDR3 residues: CASGLGTVANYGYTF. The CDR3 DNA reads TGTGCCAGCGGCTTGGGGACAGTCGCTAACTATGGCTACACCTTC.

By share of the sample, this clonotype is medium-sized. The rearrangement joins TRBV4-2 to TRBJ2-3; D is possibly TRBD1 or TRBD2 (5 bases each). V was trimmed by 1 base and J by 3 bases, leaving 11 bases between them. The CDR3 length is 15 residues. In germline, CDR1 is LGHNA, CDR2 YNFKEQ. This CDR3 is CASSQGRERTDTQYF. The CDR3 DNA follows: TGTGCCAGCAGCCAAGGCAGGGAGAGGACAGATACGCAGTATTTT.